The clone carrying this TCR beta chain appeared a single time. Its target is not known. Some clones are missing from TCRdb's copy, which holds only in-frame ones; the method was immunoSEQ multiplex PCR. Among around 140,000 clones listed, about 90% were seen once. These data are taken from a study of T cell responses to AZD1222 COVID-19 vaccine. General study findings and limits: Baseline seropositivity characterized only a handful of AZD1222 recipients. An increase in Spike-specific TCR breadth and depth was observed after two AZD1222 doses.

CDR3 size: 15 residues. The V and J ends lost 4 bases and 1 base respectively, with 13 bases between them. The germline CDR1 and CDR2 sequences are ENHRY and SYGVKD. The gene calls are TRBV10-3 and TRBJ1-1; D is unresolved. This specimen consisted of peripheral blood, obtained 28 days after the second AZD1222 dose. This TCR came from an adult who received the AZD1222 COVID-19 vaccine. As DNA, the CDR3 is TGTGCCATCAGTGCCGACCCGCCTCAGAACACTGAAGCTTTCTTT. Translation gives CAISADPPQNTEAFF.